A selection of T cell receptor beta chains follows, all from one sample in a study of blood T cell repertoires in COVID-19. The table came from immunoSEQ multiplex PCR; TCRdb's copy has only in-frame clones and leaves some out. Counted here are 110,000 to 150,000 clones, approximately 91% occurring once; the ten biggest clones make up approximately 2%. The sequencing sample was made of peripheral blood. All receptors derive from a man between 65 and 79 years old with acute or convalescent COVID-19. CDR3s include the opening cysteine and the closing phenylalanine or tryptophan. The D gene is left open where the match is weak. Some rows mark clone size as missing; the rest say once, few, many or name a class of expanded clone.

j_gene,d_gene,abundance,v_gene,CDR3nt,CDR3aa
TRBJ1-5,.,.,TRBV13,TGTGCCAGCAGCTTATGTAGACCGCGGGGTGTGTGTCAGCCCCAGCATTTT,CASSLCRPRGVCQPQHF
TRBJ1-6,TRBD1,.,TRBV28,TGTGCCAGCATATCGACAGGGCTCCTAAAGAATTCACCCCTCCACTTT,CASISTGLLKNSPLHF
TRBJ1-2,.,.,TRBV27,TGTGCCAGCAGTTTACGCCCTAGCGATGGCTACACCTTC,CASSLRPSDGYTF
TRBJ1-6,.,.,TRBV2,TGTGCCAGCAGTGTAGGGCAGGGGAATTCACCCCTCCACTTT,CASSVGQGNSPLHF
TRBJ1-1,.,.,TRBV19,TGTGCCAGTCTCGTGGGCCCAGGGTACGGGAACACTGAAGCTTTCTTT,CASLVGPGYGNTEAFF
TRBJ1-5,.,.,TRBV6-2/TRBV6-3,TGTGCCAGCAGTTACGCTACAGGGCCGGGTCAGCCCCAGCATTTT,CASSYATGPGQPQHF
TRBJ2-7,TRBD2,once,TRBV5-8,TGTGCCAGCAGCTTGGCTAGCGGCTCCTACGAGCAGTACTTC,CASSLASGSYEQYF
TRBJ2-1,TRBD2,few,TRBV19,TGTGCCAGTAGTATGCTGGGAAAGCGGGACCTTTCCTACAATGAGCAGTTCTTC,CASSMLGKRDLSYNEQFF
TRBJ1-5,TRBD1,few,TRBV5-8,TGTGCCAGCAGCTTGGGGACAGGGGAAGGGAATCAGCCCCAGCATTTT,CASSLGTGEGNQPQHF
TRBJ1-4,TRBD1,.,TRBV27,TGTGCCAGGCCATTTCCACTGGGGGACAGGAATGAAAAACTGTTTTTT,CARPFPLGDRNEKLFF
TRBJ2-2,.,few,TRBV7-9,TGTGCCAGCAGCCTGTCGAACACCGGGGAGCTGTTTTTT,CASSLSNTGELFF
TRBJ1-4,TRBD1,.,TRBV7-2,TGTGCCAGCAGCTCATCGGTGTGGACAGGGGATAATGAAAAACTGTTTTTT,CASSSSVWTGDNEKLFF
TRBJ2-2,TRBD1,few,TRBV5-1,TGCGCCAGCAGCTTGGCCGGGACAGGTGCGGGCGGGGAGCTGTTTTTT,CASSLAGTGAGGELFF
TRBJ2-1,TRBD2,.,TRBV5-4,TGTGCCAGCAGCTTTTATGACCTAGCGGGAAAGAATGAGCAGTTCTTC,CASSFYDLAGKNEQFF
TRBJ2-3,TRBD2,.,TRBV10-3,TGTGCCATCAGTGATCAGCTAGCGGAGAGCACAGATACGCAGTATTTT,CAISDQLAESTDTQYF
TRBJ1-2,.,once,TRBV9,TGTGCCAGCAGCGAGGAGGTAAGTAGCTATGGCTACACCTTC,CASSEEVSSYGYTF